The entry below describes one T cell receptor beta chain. The entry originates in a study of cytomegalovirus exposure and HLA in healthy donors. PCR amplification relied on 60 Vbeta primers (plus 13 Jbeta primers). Repertoires were generated with immunoSEQ multiplex PCR, while TCRdb's copy carries only in-frame clones and drops some. The data contain tens of thousands of clones, about nine tenths of them seen just once; the ten biggest clones take up roughly 9.2%. Trimming shortened V by 6 bases and J by 5 bases, and 18 bases separated the two germline ends. Germline lookup yields CDR1 MNHEY and CDR2 SMNVEV (reference sequence). CDR3 length equals 15 residues.

The TCR comes from a man younger than 45 in good health and CMV-seropositive. Sequenced input: PBMCs. The V gene is TRBV27, the J gene TRBJ2-3; D might be TRBD1 (7 bases). The CDR3 nucleotides are TGTGCCAGCAGATCTAACAGGGGAGCGGGAGATACGCAGTATTTT. Translating it yields CASRSNRGAGDTQYF.